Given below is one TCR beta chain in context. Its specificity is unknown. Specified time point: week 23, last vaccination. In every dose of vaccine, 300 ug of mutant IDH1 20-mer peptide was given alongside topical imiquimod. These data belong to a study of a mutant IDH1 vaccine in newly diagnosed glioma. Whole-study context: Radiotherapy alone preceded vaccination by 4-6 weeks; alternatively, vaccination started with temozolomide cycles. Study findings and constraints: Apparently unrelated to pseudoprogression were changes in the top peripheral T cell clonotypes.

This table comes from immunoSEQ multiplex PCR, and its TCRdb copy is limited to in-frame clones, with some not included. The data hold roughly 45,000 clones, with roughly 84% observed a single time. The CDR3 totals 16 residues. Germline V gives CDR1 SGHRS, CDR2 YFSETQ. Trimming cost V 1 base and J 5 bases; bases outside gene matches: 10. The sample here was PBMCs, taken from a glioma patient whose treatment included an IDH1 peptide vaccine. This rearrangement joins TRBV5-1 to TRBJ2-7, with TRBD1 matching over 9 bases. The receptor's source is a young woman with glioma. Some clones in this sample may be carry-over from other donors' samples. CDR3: CASSLSVGTGNNEQYF. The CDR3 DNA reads TGCGCCAGCAGCTTGTCGGTAGGGACAGGGAATAACGAGCAGTACTTC. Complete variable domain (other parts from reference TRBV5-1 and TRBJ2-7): KAGVTQTPRYLIKTRGQQVTLSCSPISGHRSVSWYQQTPGQGLQFLFEYFSETQRNKGNFPGRFSGRQFSNSRSEMNVSTLELGDSALYLCASSLSVGTGNNEQYFGPGTRLTVT.